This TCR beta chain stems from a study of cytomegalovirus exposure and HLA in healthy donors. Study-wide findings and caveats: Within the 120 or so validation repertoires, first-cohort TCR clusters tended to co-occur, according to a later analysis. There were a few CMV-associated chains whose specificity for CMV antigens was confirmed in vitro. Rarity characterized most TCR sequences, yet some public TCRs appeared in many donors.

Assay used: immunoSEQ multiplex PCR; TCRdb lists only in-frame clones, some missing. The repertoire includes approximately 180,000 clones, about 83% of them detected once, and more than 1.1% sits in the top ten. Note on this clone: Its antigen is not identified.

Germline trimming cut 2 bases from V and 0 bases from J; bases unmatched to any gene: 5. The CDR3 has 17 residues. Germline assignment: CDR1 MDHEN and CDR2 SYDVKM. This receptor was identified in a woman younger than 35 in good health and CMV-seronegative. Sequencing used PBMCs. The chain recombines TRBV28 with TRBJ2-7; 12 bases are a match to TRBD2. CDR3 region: CASSLRTSGAYSYEQYF. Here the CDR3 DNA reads TGTGCCAGCAGTTTACGGACTAGCGGGGCGTACTCCTACGAGCAGTACTTC.